One TCR beta chain is described in this entry. The record originates from a study of blood T cell repertoires in COVID-19. Overall study context: Some COVID-19 samples were acute and others convalescent; all came from the United States, Italy and Spain. Nucleic acid was either cDNA or gDNA, and it came from T cells, B-cell-depleted T cells, or PBMCs.

Original processing notes: Nucleated cell number was recorded as an estimate derived from reference gene primer amplification. Produced via immunoSEQ multiplex PCR; TCRdb's table is partial and in-frame only. V, J and clone size were drawn from that table, and D and trimming were deduced from the DNA. The sample yields 95,000 to 120,000 clones, approximately 70% seen once. This CDR3 comprises 15 residues. V dropped 6 bases and J dropped 4; count of bases not matched to a gene: 6. CDR1 and CDR2 (germline): SNHLY, FYNNEI. The sequencing sample was made of peripheral blood. This receptor was obtained from a woman in her forties with acute or convalescent COVID-19. V gene TRBV2 combines with J gene TRBJ1-3; 10 bases match TRBD1. This CDR3 reads CASSPDRGQGNTIYF. For the CDR3, the DNA is TGTGCCAGCAGCCCCGACAGGGGGCAAGGAAACACCATATATTTT.